This is a list of T cell receptor beta chains from one sample in a study of shared clonotypes between healthy human individuals. TCRdb's table, derived via immunoSEQ multiplex PCR, lists solely in-frame clones and lacks some. The sample shows 2 million to 2.5 million clones, roughly 95% of them seen only once. The sequencing input was naive CD4+ T cells sorted from blood. The receptors here all came from a man in his late teens or twenties in good health. Both conserved end residues are part of each CDR3. A D gene is named only where the DNA matches it firmly. Size is omitted from some rows. Given values are once, few, many or a class for expanded clones.

V: TRBV6-1
D: TRBD1
size: .
J: TRBJ1-2
DNA: TGTGCCAGCCGAGGGGGCGAACCCTCCTATGGCTACACCTTC
CDR3: CASRGGEPSYGYTF

V: TRBV9
D: .
size: .
J: TRBJ2-3
DNA: TGTGCCAGCAGCGTTTCGAGCCAAAGAGATACGCAGTATTTT
CDR3: CASSVSSQRDTQYF

V: TRBV9
D: TRBD1
size: .
J: TRBJ2-7
DNA: TGTGCCAGCAGCGTAGCCACAGGGGTGGTCTACGAGCAGTACTTC
CDR3: CASSVATGVVYEQYF

V: TRBV21-1
D: .
size: .
J: TRBJ2-7
DNA: TGTGCCAGCAGCGGCCGGGGACTTCACCTCCACTCACAGTACTTC
CDR3: CASSGRGLHLHSQYF

V: TRBV7-8
D: TRBD2
size: .
J: TRBJ2-7
DNA: TGTGCCAGCAGCTCCGGCACTAGCGGGAGGCCTCCTAACGAGCAGTACTTC
CDR3: CASSSGTSGRPPNEQYF

V: TRBV15
D: TRBD1
size: once
J: TRBJ2-1
DNA: TGTGCCACCAGAACTTGGGACAGGGTTGGGGATGAGCAGTTCTTC
CDR3: CATRTWDRVGDEQFF

V: TRBV21-1
D: .
size: .
J: TRBJ1-5
DNA: TGTGCCAGCAGCAAAGTAACGAGGACCCCTTATAGCAATCAGCCCCAGCATTTT
CDR3: CASSKVTRTPYSNQPQHF

V: TRBV5-8
D: .
size: once
J: TRBJ1-6
DNA: TGTGCCAGCAGCCCTCAGAGCTATAATTCACCCCTCCACTTT
CDR3: CASSPQSYNSPLHF

V: TRBV6-1
D: .
size: .
J: TRBJ1-6
DNA: TGTGCCAGCAGTGTAGGACAGAATTCACCCCTCCACTTT
CDR3: CASSVGQNSPLHF

V: TRBV6-1
D: .
size: .
J: TRBJ1-1
DNA: TGTGCCAGCAGGCCCATGAACACTGAAGCTTTCTTT
CDR3: CASRPMNTEAFF

V: TRBV4-1
D: .
size: few
J: TRBJ1-2
DNA: TGCGCCAGCAGCCAAGGTATCGACGGCCACTATGGCTACACCTTC
CDR3: CASSQGIDGHYGYTF

V: TRBV27
D: TRBD1
size: .
J: TRBJ1-3
DNA: TGTGCCAGCAGTTTATCTACAGGGGGCGTCGGAAACACCATATATTTT
CDR3: CASSLSTGGVGNTIYF

V: TRBV9
D: TRBD1
size: once
J: TRBJ1-3
DNA: TGTGCCAGCAGCCCCGGGGACAGGGTTGACACCATATATTTT
CDR3: CASSPGDRVDTIYF

V: TRBV30
D: .
size: .
J: TRBJ2-1
DNA: TGTGCCTGGAGTGTGTCCCGGACTTCACTATCCTACAATGAGCAGTTCTTC
CDR3: CAWSVSRTSLSYNEQFF

V: TRBV7-2
D: TRBD2
size: once
J: TRBJ2-7
DNA: TGTGCCAGCAGCCGGGGGGGACTCAGCTCCTACGAGCAGTACTTC
CDR3: CASSRGGLSSYEQYF

V: TRBV5-1
D: TRBD1
size: .
J: TRBJ1-5
DNA: TGCGCCAGCAGCCTAGTCCCGGGACAGGGGGCTCAGCCCCAGCATTTT
CDR3: CASSLVPGQGAQPQHF

V: TRBV27
D: TRBD2
size: .
J: TRBJ2-3
DNA: TGTGCCAGCACCTTGGAACTAGCGGGAGCCACAGATACGCAGTATTTT
CDR3: CASTLELAGATDTQYF

V: TRBV5-6
D: TRBD2
size: .
J: TRBJ2-1
DNA: TGTGCCAGCAGCTTGATCCCCGGGGGGGGATCCTACAATGAGCAGTTCTTC
CDR3: CASSLIPGGGSYNEQFF

V: TRBV2
D: TRBD1
size: .
J: TRBJ1-5
DNA: TGTGCCAGCAGTGGGGACAGCGCTGGGGGTCAGCCCCAGCATTTT
CDR3: CASSGDSAGGQPQHF

V: TRBV28
D: .
size: .
J: TRBJ2-4
DNA: TGTGCCAGCAGTGCCGGGACAGCCAAAAACATTCAGTACTTC
CDR3: CASSAGTAKNIQYF

V: TRBV5-1
D: .
size: .
J: TRBJ1-1
DNA: TGCGCCAGCAGCTTGCAGCCGGTAAACACTGAAGCTTTCTTT
CDR3: CASSLQPVNTEAFF

V: TRBV11-2
D: .
size: .
J: TRBJ2-7
DNA: TGTGCCAGCAGATCGGACCGCTACGAGCAGTACTTC
CDR3: CASRSDRYEQYF

V: TRBV18
D: .
size: .
J: TRBJ1-2
DNA: TGTGCCAGCTCATTGGGAGGTGGCTACACCTTC
CDR3: CASSLGGGYTF

V: TRBV6-4
D: .
size: .
J: TRBJ2-3
DNA: TGTGCCAGCAGTGAAGGGTTTGGGCTAGAAGGCACAGATACGCAGTATTTT
CDR3: CASSEGFGLEGTDTQYF

V: TRBV29-1
D: TRBD1
size: .
J: TRBJ1-2
DNA: TGCAGCGTTGAGGGACAGTCGTATGGCTACACCTTC
CDR3: CSVEGQSYGYTF

V: TRBV4-1
D: TRBD1
size: once
J: TRBJ1-4
DNA: TGCGCCAGCAGCCAATCACCGGGACAGGAATTTTTT
CDR3: CASSQSPGQEFF

V: TRBV18
D: .
size: .
J: TRBJ2-7
DNA: TGTGCCAGCTCACCACCAGGGGGGGCCTACGAGCAGTACTTC
CDR3: CASSPPGGAYEQYF

V: TRBV5-4
D: .
size: .
J: TRBJ2-1
DNA: TGTGCCAGCAGCCGCAGGGGCGGGGGAGATTACAATGAGCAGTTCTTC
CDR3: CASSRRGGGDYNEQFF

V: TRBV5-1
D: .
size: once
J: TRBJ2-3
DNA: TGCGCCAGCAGCGCCCGGGACAGCACAGATACGCAGTATTTT
CDR3: CASSARDSTDTQYF

V: TRBV19
D: TRBD1
size: .
J: TRBJ2-3
DNA: TGTGCCAGTAGAAGAACGGGACAGGGAGTGAGCACAGATACGCAGTATTTT
CDR3: CASRRTGQGVSTDTQYF

V: TRBV29-1
D: TRBD1
size: .
J: TRBJ2-1
DNA: TGCAGCGACCTCCGGGACAGGGGTTCCAATGAGCAGTTCTTC
CDR3: CSDLRDRGSNEQFF

V: TRBV2
D: .
size: .
J: TRBJ1-2
DNA: TGTGCCACCAGTGCAGATATAAGCTATGGCTACACCTTC
CDR3: CATSADISYGYTF

V: TRBV19
D: .
size: .
J: TRBJ2-2
DNA: TGTGCCAGTAGACGTAGAGGGCTCGGATCTGCCGGGGAGCTGTTTTTT
CDR3: CASRRRGLGSAGELFF

V: TRBV11-3
D: TRBD2
size: .
J: TRBJ2-3
DNA: TGTGCCAGCAGCCAGACCCTAGCGGGGGGCACAGATACGCAGTATTTT
CDR3: CASSQTLAGGTDTQYF

V: TRBV11-2
D: .
size: .
J: TRBJ2-3
DNA: TGTGCCAGCAGCTTAGATGAGATAATAGCGAACTTCACAGATACGCAGTATTTT
CDR3: CASSLDEIIANFTDTQYF

V: TRBV19
D: .
size: .
J: TRBJ1-5
DNA: TGTGCCAGTAGTTTTCAGGGAGGAGGCAATCAGCCCCAGCATTTT
CDR3: CASSFQGGGNQPQHF

V: TRBV4-1
D: .
size: .
J: TRBJ1-5
DNA: TGCGCCAGCAGCCAATCGGGACAACAGATCAATCAGCCCCAGCATTTT
CDR3: CASSQSGQQINQPQHF

V: TRBV28
D: .
size: once
J: TRBJ1-1
DNA: TGTGCCAGTAGACTGAACACTGAAGCTTTCTTT
CDR3: CASRLNTEAFF

V: TRBV18
D: .
size: few
J: TRBJ1-5
DNA: TGTGCCAGCTCACCAGGGGGTTATCAGCCCCAGCATTTT
CDR3: CASSPGGYQPQHF

V: TRBV30
D: .
size: .
J: TRBJ1-5
DNA: TGTGCCTGGAGTGGAGGGGGACCTCGGGGCCAGCCCCAGCATTTT
CDR3: CAWSGGGPRGQPQHF

V: TRBV29-1
D: .
size: .
J: TRBJ2-3
DNA: TGCAGCTCCGACCACCCCAAGGGAGATACGCAGTATTTT
CDR3: CSSDHPKGDTQYF

V: TRBV7-2
D: TRBD2
size: .
J: TRBJ2-3
DNA: TGTGCCAGCAGCTTGACTAGCGGAGTCTATAGCACAGATACGCAGTATTTT
CDR3: CASSLTSGVYSTDTQYF

V: TRBV30
D: .
size: .
J: TRBJ2-7
DNA: TGTGCCTGGAGGGGGCGGGGGCTGTACGAGCAGTACTTC
CDR3: CAWRGRGLYEQYF

V: TRBV19
D: .
size: .
J: TRBJ2-7
DNA: TGTGCCAGTAGTATTCTCCCAGGGACAACCAAAACCTACGAGCAGTACTTC
CDR3: CASSILPGTTKTYEQYF

V: TRBV7-9
D: .
size: .
J: TRBJ2-2
DNA: TGTGCCAGCAGCTCCACGAGGGCCGGGGAGCTGTTTTTT
CDR3: CASSSTRAGELFF

V: TRBV30
D: .
size: .
J: TRBJ2-5
DNA: TGTGCCTGGAGCATGTGGGGGACCCAAGAGACCCAGTACTTC
CDR3: CAWSMWGTQETQYF

V: TRBV2
D: TRBD2
size: once
J: TRBJ2-5
DNA: TGTGCCAGCAGTGTCGACCAACTAGCGGAAGAGACCCAGTACTTC
CDR3: CASSVDQLAEETQYF

V: TRBV4-2
D: .
size: .
J: TRBJ1-4
DNA: TGTGCCAGCAGCCAAGAGACCAGGAGGGCTCTTAATGAAAAACTGTTTTTT
CDR3: CASSQETRRALNEKLFF

V: TRBV7-3
D: TRBD1
size: .
J: TRBJ2-2
DNA: TGTGCCAGCAGCCCCCAGGGGACAGCGAAGACCGGGGAGCTGTTTTTT
CDR3: CASSPQGTAKTGELFF

V: TRBV5-1
D: TRBD2
size: .
J: TRBJ2-3
DNA: TGCGCCAGCAGCTTGACTAGCGGATTCACAGATACGCAGTATTTT
CDR3: CASSLTSGFTDTQYF

V: TRBV2
D: .
size: .
J: TRBJ2-2
DNA: TGTGCCAGCAGTGGGAGGGCCCCGAACACCGGGGAGCTGTTTTTT
CDR3: CASSGRAPNTGELFF

V: TRBV10-3
D: TRBD1
size: .
J: TRBJ2-7
DNA: TGTGCCATCAGTGAGTTGGGACAGGGGGCTTACGAGCAGTACTTC
CDR3: CAISELGQGAYEQYF

V: TRBV7-3
D: .
size: .
J: TRBJ1-6
DNA: TGTGCCAGCAGCTTAGGGGCTTATTCACCCCTCCACTTT
CDR3: CASSLGAYSPLHF

V: TRBV19
D: .
size: .
J: TRBJ2-5
DNA: TGTGCCAGTAGTATCCTGATCCAAGAGACCCAGTACTTC
CDR3: CASSILIQETQYF

V: TRBV2
D: TRBD1
size: .
J: TRBJ1-4
DNA: TGTGCCAGCAGTGAGTCGGGACAGTTATTCGAACTGTTTTTT
CDR3: CASSESGQLFELFF

V: TRBV5-4
D: TRBD1
size: .
J: TRBJ1-1
DNA: TGTGCCAGCAGCACCCGACAGGGGGCGGGTGACACTGAAGCTTTCTTT
CDR3: CASSTRQGAGDTEAFF

V: TRBV9
D: .
size: .
J: TRBJ1-2
DNA: TGTGCCAGCAGCGTAGTAGAAAGTGATGGCTACACCTTC
CDR3: CASSVVESDGYTF

V: TRBV7-3
D: .
size: .
J: TRBJ2-5
DNA: TGTGCCAGCAGCCGGGGGGCCAAAGAGACCCAGTACTTC
CDR3: CASSRGAKETQYF

V: TRBV9
D: .
size: .
J: TRBJ2-5
DNA: TGTGCCAGCAGCGTAGGCAGCTTACAAGAGACCCAGTACTTC
CDR3: CASSVGSLQETQYF